The 15 T cell receptor beta chains presented below share a single source sample, sequenced in a study of T cell changes during pregnancy in multiple sclerosis. Method: immunoSEQ multiplex PCR; TCRdb's copy keeps in-frame clones and lacks some. The profile covers 35,000 to 45,000 clones, with about 91% appearing a single time and approximately 0.71% taken by the ten largest. Sequenced here: CD4+ T cells from peripheral blood mononuclear cells, sampled before pregnancy. All receptors come from a female donor with multiple sclerosis, enrolled in a pregnancy study.

V usage is TRBV5-4 and J usage is TRBJ1-2; D gene ambiguous. Trimming pared 3 bases from V and 6 bases from J, leaving 6 bases between. CDR1 and CDR2 (germline): SGHNT, YYREEE (reference sequence). The CDR3 is 11 residues long. Here the CDR3 DNA reads TGTGCCAGCAGCTGGGGAGATGGCTACACCTTC. It specifies CASSWGDGYTF.

The chain joins TRBV7-3 to TRBJ1-1, with a weak D call TRBD1 (6 bases). Trimming cost V 5 bases and J 5 bases, with 15 bases left between them. The CDR3 extends over 14 amino acids. Germline V gene data show CDR1 as SGHTA and CDR2 as FQGTGA. The DNA for the CDR3 is TGTGCCAGCAGCCAAACAGGGCAGGGGACTGAAGCTTTCTTT. Translating gives CASSQTGQGTEAFF.

The chain has TRBV12-5 and TRBJ2-2, with 14 bases identical to TRBD2. Germline CDR1 is LGHNT and CDR2 is FRNRAP. The V gene end was trimmed by 1 base and the J gene end by 1 base; junction bases not matched to a gene: 8. The CDR3 totals 20 residues. The CDR3 sequence is CASGLAARGLAGGNTGELFF. The CDR3 DNA sequence: TGTGCTAGTGGTTTGGCCGCCCGCGGACTAGCGGGGGGGAACACCGGGGAGCTGTTTTTT.

The chain has TRBV28 and TRBJ2-6, with D possibly TRBD2 on 5 matching bases. The CDR3 spans 17 residues. The germline gives CDR1 MDHEN, CDR2 SYDVKM. Deletions cut 4 bases from V and 1 base from J, with 14 bases between. For the CDR3, the DNA is TGTGCCAGCAGTTCATATGGAGGCCTTTCTGGGGCCAACGTCCTGACTTTC. It specifies CASSSYGGLSGANVLTF.

V usage is TRBV7-2 and J usage is TRBJ2-7; 7 positions match TRBD1. Germline values: CDR1 SGHTA, CDR2 FQGNSA. CDR3 size: 15 residues. Trimming took 0 bases from V and 2 from J; bases not matched to a gene: 4. The CDR3 DNA is TGTGCCAGCAGCTTAGCGAGGGACAGCCCCTACGAGCAGTACTTC. Its protein product is CASSLARDSPYEQYF.

This clone was seen only a few times. The chain combines TRBV6-1 with TRBJ1-6, with D perhaps matching TRBD1 (5 bases). Trimming left V 8 bases short and J 5 bases short, with 16 bases between. The CDR3 is made up of 15 amino acids. Germline V gene sequence: CDR1 MNHNS, CDR2 SASEGT. The CDR3 loop is CASPREERHNSPLHF. CDR3 sequence (DNA): TGTGCCAGCCCCAGGGAAGAACGGCATAATTCACCCCTCCACTTT.

V is TRBV5-8 and J is TRBJ1-4; 8 nucleotides agree with TRBD1. The CDR3 is 15 residues long. Germline-derived CDR1 and CDR2 are SGHTS and YDEGEE. Germline trimming cut 2 bases from V and 6 bases from J; bases unmatched to any gene: 6. The DNA of the CDR3 is TGTGCCAGCAGCTTACCCGGGACAGGTTATGAAAAACTGTTTTTT. Translating gives CASSLPGTGYEKLFF.

Only one count was recorded for this clone. The rearrangement joins TRBV4-3 to TRBJ2-2; D is uncertain. The CDR3 is 15 amino acids. The V gene lost 1 base and the J gene lost 2 bases, with 8 bases spanning the gap. Germline lookup yields CDR1 LGHNA and CDR2 YSLEER. CDR3 loop: CASSQVPVNTGELFF. CDR3 coding DNA: TGCGCCAGCAGCCAAGTCCCCGTTAACACCGGGGAGCTGTTTTTT.

The V and J genes are TRBV7-2 and TRBJ2-1; D perhaps matches TRBD1 (6 bases). Germline V gene data show CDR1 as SGHTA and CDR2 as FQGNSA. The V gene lost 2 bases and the J gene lost 3 bases, with 14 bases spanning the gap. The CDR3 contains 16 residues. The CDR3 reads CASSLKGTPGYNEQFF. The CDR3 bases are TGTGCCAGCAGCTTAAAGGGGACACCCGGCTACAATGAGCAGTTCTTC.

The rearrangement joins TRBV27 to TRBJ2-7; 8 nucleotides match TRBD2. With V trimmed by 5 bases and J by 3 bases, 9 bases remained unmatched. The CDR3 runs 15 residues. The germline CDR1 and CDR2 sequences are MNHEY and SMNVEV (reference sequence). The CDR3: CASSMPFGGVYEQYF. CDR3 bases: TGTGCCAGCAGTATGCCTTTCGGGGGGGTCTACGAGCAGTACTTC.

The chain has TRBV25-1 and TRBJ2-1; 10 positions agree with TRBD2. Germline V gene lookup returns CDR1 MGHDK and CDR2 SYGVNS. Trimming at V came to 7 bases and at J to 0 bases, leaving 3 bases not matched to a gene. This CDR3 contains 15 residues. The DNA of the CDR3 is TGTGCCAGCAAACTAGCGGGGAGCTCCTACAATGAGCAGTTCTTC. This translates into CASKLAGSSYNEQFF.

V is TRBV18 and J is TRBJ1-2; 7 bases are shared with TRBD1. Germline CDR1 KGHSH, CDR2 LQKENI. The CDR3 is 16 residues long. V shed 2 bases and J 7 bases; nucleotides not matched to a gene: 13. The CDR3 sequence is CASSPSGSDRPFGYTF. In DNA form, the CDR3 reads TGTGCCAGCTCACCAAGCGGTTCGGACAGGCCCTTTGGCTACACCTTC.

This clone was seen once. The genes are TRBV29-1 and TRBJ1-5, with D perhaps TRBD1 (5 bases). The CDR3 length is 12 residues. Germline-derived CDR1 and CDR2 are SQVTM and ANQGSEA. With 7 bases removed from V and 7 bases from J, the gap between germline ends came to 14 bases. CDR3 protein: CSASRGEQPQHF. As DNA, the CDR3 is TGCAGCGCCTCTCGGGGGGAACAGCCCCAGCATTTT.

The CDR3: CASSLMRGETQYF. The CDR3 coding sequence is TGTGCCAGCAGCTTAATGCGGGGGGAGACCCAGTACTTC. J is TRBJ2-5 and V is TRBV7-2; TRBD2 agrees at 7 bases. The germline CDR1 and CDR2 sequences are SGHTA and FQGNSA. The CDR3 loop spans 13 amino acids. J lost 5 bases, V lost 2 bases, and 2 bases had no gene match.

CDR3 nucleotides: TGTGCCAATTTAGTCTACGAGCAGTACTTC. Translated, it gives CANLVYEQYF. The chain links TRBV27 to TRBJ2-7; D is uncertain. The CDR3 is 10 residues long. V was clipped by 10 bases and J by 3 bases, with 7 bases between them. Germline-derived CDR1 and CDR2 are MNHEY and SMNVEV (reference sequence).